The clone carrying this T cell receptor beta chain was seen more than once but under ten times. What it binds is unknown. This sample was included in a study of beta chain features in type 1 diabetes. Study background: In age, gender and cell yields, patients were similar to healthy donors.

Overall study results and limits: Among type 1 diabetes patients, VDJ junctions had fewer insertions and more deletions. cDNA sequencing could over-represent cells with high TCR expression. Type 1 diabetes patients had moderately but significantly shorter TCRB CDR3s in all four CD4+ subsets.

Germline lookup yields CDR1 SNHLY and CDR2 FYNNEI. Trimming removed 7 bases at V and 5 bases at J, with 2 bases between. This CDR3 region has 10 residues. As every portion of the isolated RNA was reverse transcribed, the sequencing read expressed TCRB transcripts. The data were produced by immunoSEQ multiplex PCR, yet TCRdb's version contains in-frame clones alone and is incomplete. The data hold hundreds of thousands of clones, with about 14% observed a single time. This clonotype was sampled from a man between 18 and 29 years old with type 1 diabetes. V is TRBV2 and J is TRBJ2-2; no clear D gene. The sequenced sample was naive CD4+ T cells from blood. The CDR3: CASKTGELFF. The CDR3 DNA sequence: TGTGCCAGCAAAACCGGGGAGCTGTTTTTT.